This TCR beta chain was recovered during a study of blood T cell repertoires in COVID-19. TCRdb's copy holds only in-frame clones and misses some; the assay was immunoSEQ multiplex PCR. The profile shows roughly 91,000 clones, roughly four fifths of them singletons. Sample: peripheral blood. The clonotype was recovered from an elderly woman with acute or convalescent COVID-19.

The CDR3 region has the DNA TGTGCCAGCATCCCCGGGACAATCAGGACAGATACGCAGTATTTT. This encodes CASIPGTIRTDTQYF. The chain employs TRBV7-8 and TRBJ2-3, with a possible D match to TRBD1 (6 bases). The CDR3 is 15 amino acids. V gave up 7 bases and J gave up 3 bases, with 17 bases separating them. The germline V gene has CDR1 SGHVS and CDR2 FQNEAQ.